The present TCR beta chain was sequenced within a study of cytomegalovirus exposure and HLA in healthy donors. The CDR3 spans 15 residues. V was cut by 3 bases and J by 2 bases, with 11 bases left in between. Germline CDR1 LNHDA, CDR2 SQIVND (reference sequence). The PCR ran on 60 Vbeta and 13 Jbeta primers. Libraries were prepared by immunoSEQ multiplex PCR; TCRdb keeps only in-frame clonotypes and omits some of them. This sample yields some 67,000 clones, of which roughly 80% are seen a single time; just under 3% belongs to the top ten. This clone was seen a single time. The receptor's source is a woman in her 30s in good health and CMV-seronegative. The sample was PBMCs. This sequence joins TRBV19 and TRBJ1-5; the D gene is possibly TRBD1 (6 bases). The CDR3 loop reads CASSMEQGGNQPQHF. The CDR3 coding sequence is TGTGCCAGTAGTATGGAACAGGGCGGCAATCAGCCCCAGCATTTT.